This T cell receptor (beta chain) comes out of a study of control samples from healthy donors and cancer patients. TCRdb keeps only in-frame clones here, not all; method: immunoSEQ multiplex PCR. This sample yields over 150,000 clones, of which just over 90% are seen a single time; approximately 1.5% belongs to the top ten. Between the trimmed V and J ends, which lost 2 bases and 4 bases, there was a span of 9 bases. The CDR3 has 13 amino acids. CDR1 KGHSH and CDR2 LQKENI come from the germline V gene. The chain combines TRBV18 with TRBJ2-7, with unresolved D. The receptor was derived from a man aged 30-40 years in good health. Sequenced sample: blood. The CDR3 DNA reads as TGTGCCAGCTCACCAGACAAGTCGTACGAGCAGTACTTC. Its translation: CASSPDKSYEQYF.